This T cell receptor beta chain was obtained from a study of shared clonotypes between healthy human individuals (dated by TCRdb to about 2020). General notes on the study: The cohort comprised a couple of women and a few men aged 18 to 49 years. Per donor, three plates each were used for CD4 naive and CD4 memory, two for CD8 naive, and one for CD8 memory. To estimate repertoire size and how much clonotype sharing occurs between individuals, the study deeply sequenced the blood TCR repertoires of about five healthy adults. To increase sequencing depth and limit assay-specific biases, different laboratories used diverse techniques to prepare libraries and sequence TCR repertoires. Between about 0.85 and 10 billion PBMCs per donor were obtained by leukapheresis. Here is what the overall study found, with its caveats: Because the study included a small number of donors, the genetic and exposure-history diversity represented was limited. Pairwise subsampling led to the expectation that sequencing depth would affect the degree of clonotype sharing among donors. Compared with non-shared clonotypes, the clonotypes found in all four sorted-subset donors had higher generation probabilities. Even with the large sequencing depth, rarefaction of the sorted-subset datasets indicated that sequencing was incomplete. Naive subsets generally had larger estimated clonotype richness than memory subsets did. Sampling was restricted to blood, and TCR repertoires in tissue are likely to differ from TCR repertoires in blood. When a few donors were compared, the shared fraction of clonotypes was around 4.6% for naive CD4, about 4% for naive CD8, about 2.4% for memory CD4, and approximately 0.4% for memory CD8.

Note on this clone: The clone's antigen remains unknown. Nothing much larger sits one base from this clone, and base qualities are not available.

Using the deep immunoSEQ assay, TCR CDR3 regions were amplified from genomic DNA by multiplex PCR. For each cell subset, the extracted genomic DNA was distributed evenly across all wells of several immunoSEQ 96-well plates, and each plate served as one replicate. For sorted subsets, 150 to 200 ng genomic DNA, equal to tens of thousands of T cell genomes, was loaded into each replicate PCR. The purified libraries were quantified using a Qubit 3.0 fluorometer, sized with a Bioanalyzer 2100, and then quantified again using the KAPA Library Quantification kit. Every immunoSEQ 96-well plate was sequenced on a separate single-read 150-cycle Illumina NextSeq 550 flow cell. In the authors' own workflow: Because the immunoSEQ output held only junctional sequences and lacked quality scores, the filtering could not match the filtering applied to full-length reads. To assign V/J genes and CDR3, sequences were annotated against IMGT germline references using PyIR, a Python wrapper for IgBLAST v1.9. Any read was removed if the V/J assignment was weak (E-value above 1e-6), the CDR3 was missing, or the read contained stop codons, out-of-frame junctions, or ambiguous translated residues. V3J clonotypes were defined by identical inferred V gene, J gene, and CDR3 amino acid sequence. To compute the percentage overlap between repertoires, the number of shared unique clonotypes was divided by the size of the smaller repertoire. RTK rarefaction, the Chao1 estimator, and Recon v2.1 estimates of unobserved clonotypes were used to assess repertoire richness. Generation probabilities were computed with OLGA for all TCRbeta clonotypes obtained by the gDNA method from several donors. Drawn from immuneACCESS, this table holds only the in-frame rearrangements with V and J called that TCRdb kept. Clones are partly lost; checked studies trace under half to an unresolved V gene and leave the rest unexplained. V and J calls and clone size come straight from that table; D and trimming were deduced from the DNA. Here the sample has 2,100,000 or so clones; around 95% occur a single time. The ten largest clonotypes hold 0.1% to 0.15% of the sample.

The donors were healthy, HIV-negative adults with no recently reported acute infections or vaccinations. All donors were Caucasian adults living in Nashville, Tennessee, USA. Magnetic negative selection was used to enrich CD4+ T cells, after which naive cells were positively selected on CD45RA and the negative fraction became the memory subset. Blood was collected by leukapheresis, and PBMCs were isolated by Ficoll-Histopaque density gradient centrifugation and then cryopreserved in liquid nitrogen vapor phase. Analytical flow cytometry was used to check the purity and quantity of every magnetically sorted T cell population. Genomic DNA was isolated from each sorted fraction and quantified by UV absorbance on a Nanodrop 2000c. The sample taken for sequencing was naive CD4+ T cells sorted from blood. The cell subset or site label on this specimen signifies: CD45RA+ positively selected. The clonotype originates from a man younger than 35 in good health.

The CDR3 protein is CASSDLILDDTQYF. The nucleotides are TGTGCCAGCAGTGACCTAATATTGGATGATACGCAGTATTTT. The sequence links TRBV2 to TRBJ2-3, with an unclear D gene assignment. The CDR3 runs 14 residues from the cysteine to the phenylalanine. The read is trimmed to its CDR3 DNA, 42 bases read in frame from base 1. Via the germline V gene, CDR1 is SNHLY and CDR2 FYNNEI. The junction carries 13 bases between V and J, which are trimmed by 3 bases and 6 bases respectively.